A single sample gave rise to the 14 T cell receptor beta chains below, sequenced in a study of tumor and adjacent non-tumor tissue in lung cancer. This sample's RNA came from whole unsorted tissue. Distant lung tissue was collected more than 3 cm away from the tumor edge. TCRbeta libraries were built with three rounds of nested PCR, modified from ARM-PCR. TCRdb recomputed calls from the multiplex PCR reads with MiXCR, one row per CDR3 protein. The sample lists about 110,000 distinct CDR3 sequences, roughly two thirds occurring once. Sequenced: distant non-tumor lung tissue. The origin of the receptors is a man aged 55 to 70 with non-small cell lung cancer.

This clonotype has only a few counts. The chain is built from TRBV25-1 and TRBJ2-5; D remains ambiguous. CDR3 length: 13 residues. Germline V gives CDR1 MGHDK, CDR2 SYGVNS. Trimming left V 5 bases short and J 5 bases short, with 12 bases between. This CDR3 reads CASSSFSRETQYF. The DNA for the CDR3 is TGTGCCAGCAGTTCGTTTTCTCGTGAGACCCAGTACTTC.

The sample holds many counts of this clonotype. The rearrangement joins TRBV12-3 or TRBV12-4 to TRBJ2-2; D gene unclear. This CDR3 has 12 residues. The V and J ends lost 7 bases and 4 bases respectively, with 7 bases between them. CDR3 residues: CASIKTTGELFF. The CDR3 nucleotides are TGTGCCAGCATTAAAACCACCGGGGAGCTGTTTTTT.

The CDR3 DNA follows: TGTGCCAGCAGTAGACAGGGACAGACCATGAACACTGAAGCTTTCTTT. Translated: CASSRQGQTMNTEAFF. The chain links TRBV6-6 to TRBJ1-1, with 7 nucleotides matching TRBD1. Germline CDR1 is MNHNY and CDR2 is SVGAGI (reference sequence). V dropped 5 bases and J dropped 0; count of bases not matched to a gene: 9. CDR3 length equals 16 residues.

In the case of this clonotype: Given a much more abundant clone one base away, this may be a read error. J is TRBJ2-1 and V is TRBV4-1; 8 nucleotides match TRBD1. CDR1 is MGHRA and CDR2 is YSYEKL in the germline V gene. The CDR3 contains 17 residues. The CDR3 sequence: CGSSPKGTGAFYNEQFF. The DNA of the CDR3 is TGCGGCAGCAGCCCTAAGGGGACAGGAGCTTTCTACAATGAGCAGTTCTTC.

Worth noting for this clonotype: A much larger clonotype is one base distant, so this may be a read error. This sequence joins TRBV6-5 and TRBJ2-1; 8 bases are shared with TRBD2. The germline V gene has CDR1 MNHEY and CDR2 SVGAGI. This CDR3 contains 13 residues. CDR3 DNA sequence: TGTGCCAGCAGCTTACTAGCGGCCAATGGGCAGTTCTTC. It yields the protein CASSLLAANGQFF.

Regarding this clonotype: One end of the junction fails to match germline, which may point to a read error. The rearrangement links TRBV29-1 to TRBJ2-5; the D is unclear. The CDR3 covers 12 residues. Looked up from germline, CDR1 is SQVTM and CDR2 is ANQGSEA. DNA of the CDR3: TGCAGCATTGATTTATCCCCCGAGACGCAGTACTTC. This gives the protein CSIDLSPETQYF.

This clonotype was seen repeatedly, ten times or more. The CDR3 sequence: CASSTEGSGDTEAFF. Written as DNA, the CDR3 is TGTGCCAGCAGCACTGAGGGTTCTGGGGACACTGAAGCTTTCTTT. V is TRBV5-4 and J is TRBJ1-1; no clear D. Germline V gives CDR1 SGHNT, CDR2 YYREEE (reference sequence). This CDR3 spans 15 amino acids. Between the trimmed V and J ends, which lost 4 bases and 3 bases, there was a span of 16 bases.

Notes on this clonotype: This clone may be a read error of a much larger clone one base away. The V and J genes are TRBV7-7 and TRBJ2-7; D might be TRBD2 (6 bases). CDR3 length: 13 amino acids. Germline V CDR1 and CDR2: SSHAT, FNYEAQ (reference sequence). The DNA of the CDR3 is TGTGCTAGCAGCTTAGGCCAGGACTACGAGCACTACTTC. Its protein product is CASSLGQDYEHYF.

The sample holds many counts of this clonotype. The chain joins TRBV28 to TRBJ2-7; 8 bases agree with TRBD1. In germline, CDR1 is MDHEN, CDR2 SYDVKM. V shed 4 bases and J 6 bases; nucleotides not matched to a gene: 17. This CDR3 has 17 amino acids. CDR3 DNA: TGTGCCAGCAGTTCCCCCAAATTAACGGGACAGGTGCCCGAGCAGTACTTC. Translating it yields CASSSPKLTGQVPEQYF.

This clonotype was found many times. The chain links TRBV5-5 to TRBJ2-5; D is undetermined. This CDR3 is built from 13 residues. V lost 2 bases and J lost 3, with 8 bases in between. Germline CDR1 SGHKS, CDR2 YYEKEE (reference sequence). The CDR3 loop reads CASSLGLKETQYF. The DNA for the CDR3 is TGTGCCAGCAGCTTAGGGCTTAAAGAGACCCAGTACTTC.

The sample holds many counts of this clonotype. The V call is TRBV21-1, the J call TRBJ1-2; the table names TRBD1, a call not compared with the DNA. TRBV21-1 is a pseudogene. This CDR3 has 15 residues. CDR3 sequence (DNA): TGTGCCAGCAGCAAACGGGACAGGGGAAGTAGCGGCTACACCTTC. It specifies CASSKRDRGSSGYTF.

The chain carries TRBV29-1 and TRBJ2-5; 9 bases map to TRBD2. This CDR3 region has 14 residues. The germline CDR1 and CDR2 sequences are SQVTM and ANQGSEA. V trimming: 6 bases; J trimming: 5 bases; junction bases outside the gene matches: 10. The CDR3 DNA follows: TGCAGCGTCGGGATAGCGGGAGTGGTGGAGACCCAGTACTTC. This codes for CSVGIAGVVETQYF. Full variable domain (outside the CDR3, taken from reference TRBV29-1 and TRBJ2-5): SAVISQKPSRDICQRGTSLTIQCQVDSQVTMMFWYRQQPGQSLTLIATANQGSEATYESGFVIDKFPISRPNLTFSTLTVSNMSPEDSSIYLCSVGIAGVVETQYFGPGTRLLVL.

With regard to this clonotype: With a much larger clone just one base away, this may be a read error. The chain couples TRBV28 to TRBJ1-5; either TRBD1 or TRBD2 may fit D (6 bases each). The J call may be in error: the DNA end matches TRBJ2-3 better. Germline-derived CDR1 and CDR2 are MDHEN and SYDVKM. This CDR3 is built from 13 residues. DNA of the CDR3: TGTGCCACCACGGGGGCGGGCAATCAGCCCCAGTATTTT. It yields the protein CATTGAGNQPQYF.

In DNA, the CDR3 is TGTGCCAGCAGTGGAGGGACTAGCGGTCTTCATACCTACGAGCAGTACTTC. Translation gives CASSGGTSGLHTYEQYF. The chain uses TRBV6-1 and TRBJ2-7, with 11 bases lining up with TRBD2. Germline assignment: CDR1 MNHNS and CDR2 SASEGT. This CDR3 comprises 17 residues. Trimming cost V 4 bases and J 2 bases; bases outside gene matches: 10.